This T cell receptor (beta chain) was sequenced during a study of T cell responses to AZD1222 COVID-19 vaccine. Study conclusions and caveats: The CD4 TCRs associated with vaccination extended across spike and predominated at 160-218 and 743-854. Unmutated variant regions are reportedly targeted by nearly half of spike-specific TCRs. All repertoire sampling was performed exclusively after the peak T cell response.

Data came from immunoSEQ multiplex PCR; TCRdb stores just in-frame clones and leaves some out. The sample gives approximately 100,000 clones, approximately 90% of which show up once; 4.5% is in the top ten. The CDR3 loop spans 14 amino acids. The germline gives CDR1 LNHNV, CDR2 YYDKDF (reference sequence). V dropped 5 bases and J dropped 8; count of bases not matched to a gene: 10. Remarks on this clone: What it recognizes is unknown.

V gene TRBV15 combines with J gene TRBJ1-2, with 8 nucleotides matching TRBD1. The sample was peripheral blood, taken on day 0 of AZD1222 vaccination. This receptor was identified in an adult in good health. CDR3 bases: TGTGCCACCAGCGGACGGACAGGGATAGACGGCTACACCTTC. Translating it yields CATSGRTGIDGYTF.